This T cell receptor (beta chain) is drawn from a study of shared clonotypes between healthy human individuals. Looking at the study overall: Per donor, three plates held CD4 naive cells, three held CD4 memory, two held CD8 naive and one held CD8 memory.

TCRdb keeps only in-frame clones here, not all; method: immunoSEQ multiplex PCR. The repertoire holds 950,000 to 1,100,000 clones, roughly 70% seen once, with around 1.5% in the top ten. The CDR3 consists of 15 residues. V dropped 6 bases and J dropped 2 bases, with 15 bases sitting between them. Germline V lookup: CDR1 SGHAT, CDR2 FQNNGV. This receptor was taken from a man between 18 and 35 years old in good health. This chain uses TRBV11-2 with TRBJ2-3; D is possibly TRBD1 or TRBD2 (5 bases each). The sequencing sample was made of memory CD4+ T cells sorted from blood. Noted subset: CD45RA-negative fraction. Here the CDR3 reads CASSRRDGYTDTQYF. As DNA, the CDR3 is TGTGCCAGCAGTCGACGGGACGGCTACACAGATACGCAGTATTTT.